This is a list of T cell receptor beta chains from one sample in a study of identical twins. One entry per CDR3 protein, called by TCRdb with MiXCR from the 5' RACE reads. The sample lists some 1,700,000 distinct CDR3 sequences; 25% to 35% were seen once. The source material was cord blood. All receptors come from a newborn girl in good health. CDR3s include the opening cysteine and the closing phenylalanine or tryptophan. The order of the fields is D gene, J gene, clone size, V gene, CDR3 DNA, CDR3 protein. D genes are given only for firm matches. The size field is filled for only some rows; it gives once, few, many or a size class.

TRBD1	TRBJ1-5	.	TRBV7-9	TGTGCCAGCAGCCAGCAGGGGGCGCGCAATCAGCCCCAGCATTTT	CASSQQGARNQPQHF
TRBD2	TRBJ2-5	.	TRBV4-1	TGCGCCAGCAGCCAACCCAAGCGGGGGTCTAACAATGAGCAGTACTTC	CASSQPKRGSNNEQYF
TRBD1	TRBJ2-4	many	TRBV12-3/TRBV12-4	TGTGCCAGCAGTTTAGCGGGACAGAAAAACATTCAGTACTTC	CASSLAGQKNIQYF
TRBD2	TRBJ2-1	few	TRBV7-2	TGTGCCAGCAGCTTAGCCGGTACTAGCGGGAGTGGTGAGCAGTTCTTC	CASSLAGTSGSGEQFF
.	TRBJ1-4	.	TRBV12-3/TRBV12-4	TGTGCCAGCAGTTTGGCGGGGGCAAGTGAAAAACTGTTTTTT	CASSLAGASEKLFF
.	TRBJ2-1	few	TRBV25-1	TGTGCCAGCAGTAAAGCAGGGACCAATGAGCAGTTCTTC	CASSKAGTNEQFF
TRBD1	TRBJ2-6	few	TRBV28	TGTGCCAGCAGTATGACAGGGGTAACCTCTGGGGCCAACGTCCTGACTTTC	CASSMTGVTSGANVLTF
TRBD1	TRBJ1-4	many	TRBV7-2	TGTGCCAGCAGTCCAGACAGGGGGAATGAAAAACTGTTTTTT	CASSPDRGNEKLFF
TRBD1	TRBJ1-1	.	TRBV4-1	TGCGCCAGCAGCCACGGGCCGGGACAGACCACTGAAGCTTTCTTT	CASSHGPGQTTEAFF
TRBD2	TRBJ2-2	.	TRBV20-1	TGCAGTGCCGGACTAGCGGGAGGTTTCGACAGCGGGGAGCTGTTTTTT	CSAGLAGGFDSGELFF
TRBD2	TRBJ2-3	.	TRBV18	TGTGCCAGCTCACGTGTCCTAGCGGGGTCAGCGGGCTCTAGCACAGATACGCAGTATTTT	CASSRVLAGSAGSSTDTQYF
TRBD2	TRBJ2-7	few	TRBV2	TGTGCCAGCAGCATGGGACTAGCGGGCCCCTACGAGCAGTACTTC	CASSMGLAGPYEQYF
.	TRBJ2-3	few	TRBV28	TGTGCCAGCAGCCGACCCGGGACACCTCAATCGGATACGCAGTATTTT	CASSRPGTPQSDTQYF
.	TRBJ2-1	.	TRBV12-3/TRBV12-4	TGTGCCAGCAGTTTTTTTGGAGGTAGCCGCAATGAGCAGTTCTTC	CASSFFGGSRNEQFF
TRBD1	TRBJ2-7	few	TRBV25-1	TGTGCCAGCAGTGAATATAGGACAGGGGGCTACGAGCAGTACTTC	CASSEYRTGGYEQYF